The 22 T cell receptor beta chains given below trace back to one sample, sequenced in a study of beta chain features in type 1 diabetes. Expressed TCRB transcripts were sequenced, since all the RNA that had been isolated was reverse transcribed. Assay used: immunoSEQ multiplex PCR; TCRdb lists only in-frame clones, some missing. The repertoire holds 150,000 or so clones, with around 8% as singletons. Study-level findings and limits: Among all four CD4+ subsets, Type 1 diabetes patients had TCRB CDR3s that were moderately but significantly shorter.

Their target antigens are unknown. The sequenced sample was central memory CD4+ T cells from blood. All receptors come from a young woman with type 1 diabetes.

In this sample, this clone turned up a few times. The rearrangement links TRBV5-1 to TRBJ2-3; 11 bases align to TRBD1. Germline CDR1 is SGHRS and CDR2 is YFSETQ. The V gene end was trimmed by 4 bases and the J gene end by 2 bases; junction bases not matched to a gene: 3. The CDR3 covers 15 residues. CDR3 DNA: TGCGCCAGCAGCCCGGGACAGGGGGACACAGATACGCAGTATTTT. This translates into CASSPGQGDTDTQYF.

The table lists this clone with a few counts. This chain connects TRBV11-1 to TRBJ2-3, with 9 bases lining up with TRBD1. V was clipped by 6 bases and J by 4 bases; unmatched bases: 8. This CDR3 has 15 amino acids. Germline loops: CDR1 SGHAT, CDR2 FQDESV (reference sequence). This CDR3 is CASRQTGGGADTQYF. The CDR3, as DNA: TGTGCCAGCAGACAAACAGGGGGCGGAGCAGATACGCAGTATTTT.

The rearrangement joins TRBV28 to TRBJ2-1, with 10 bases fitting TRBD1. Germline V gives CDR1 MDHEN, CDR2 SYDVKM. V trimming: 5 bases; J trimming: 7 bases; junction bases outside the gene matches: 5. This CDR3 region has 14 residues. The CDR3 loop reads CASSSRDRGNEQFF. The CDR3 DNA sequence: TGTGCCAGCAGTAGCCGGGACAGGGGTAATGAGCAGTTCTTC.

In this sample, this clone turned up a few times. This chain joins TRBV7-2 and TRBJ1-5; TRBD1 aligns across 7 bases. CDR1 is SGHTA, CDR2 FQGNSA, per germline. Germline trimming cut 5 bases from V and 4 bases from J; bases unmatched to any gene: 8. This CDR3 region has 15 residues. CDR3 nucleotide sequence: TGTGCCAGCAGCCTTCAGACAGGGTTAAATCAGCCCCAGCATTTT. It is translated as CASSLQTGLNQPQHF.

In this sample, this clone turned up many times. This chain uses TRBV19 with TRBJ2-1, with 10 bases aligning to TRBD2. The CDR3 has 13 amino acids. V shed 5 bases and J 7 bases; nucleotides not matched to a gene: 2. Per the germline V gene, CDR1 is LNHDA and CDR2 is SQIVND (reference sequence). CDR3: CASSQRGGNEQFF. Here the CDR3 DNA reads TGTGCCAGTAGTCAGCGGGGGGGGAATGAGCAGTTCTTC. Full variable domain (rest looked up from reference TRBV19 and TRBJ2-1): DGGITQSPKYLFRKEGQNVTLSCEQNLNHDAMYWYRQDPGQGLRLIYYSQIVNDFQKGDIAEGYSVSREKKESFPLTVTSAQKNPTAFYLCASSQRGGNEQFFGPGTRLTVL.

This clone was seen a handful of times. The chain employs TRBV23-1 and TRBJ1-1; D is possibly TRBD1 (6 bases). TRBV23-1 is designated an ORF whose function remains uncertain. The CDR3 sequence is 17 residues long. V was trimmed by 3 bases and J by 6 bases, leaving 23 bases between them. This CDR3 is CASSQDRKKVVGAEAFF. CDR3 DNA: TGCGCCAGCAGTCAGGACAGAAAAAAAGTAGTGGGCGCTGAAGCTTTCTTT.

The chain has TRBV2 and TRBJ2-5; the D gene is possibly TRBD2 (6 bases). The CDR3 loop spans 13 amino acids. Per germline, CDR1 SNHLY and CDR2 FYNNEI. Deletions cut 7 bases from V and 2 bases from J, with 11 bases between. In DNA, the CDR3 is TGTGCCAGCAAGTTCCGGGGGCAAGAGACCCAGTACTTC. Amino acid sequence: CASKFRGQETQYF.

The V call is TRBV28, the J call TRBJ2-7, with 7 bases lining up with TRBD1. CDR1 is MDHEN and CDR2 is SYDVKM in the germline V gene. Trimming cost V 7 bases and J 6 bases; bases outside gene matches: 9. There are 13 residues in the CDR3. The chain's CDR3 is CASIRQGVSEQYF. Here the CDR3 DNA reads TGTGCCAGCATCCGGCAGGGGGTAAGCGAGCAGTACTTC.

CDR3 DNA: TGTGCCTGGAGTGTAGGGACAGGGATCAATGAGCAGTTCTTC. It specifies CAWSVGTGINEQFF. The chain is built from TRBV30 and TRBJ2-1, with 9 bases fitting TRBD1. From germline, CDR1 is GTSNPN and CDR2 SVGIG (reference sequence). This CDR3 has 14 residues. The V segment lost 0 bases and the J segment 6 bases; nucleotides outside the gene matches: 3.

The chain has TRBV7-9 and TRBJ2-5; 12 bases are a match to TRBD1. Germline V gene sequence: CDR1 SEHNR, CDR2 FQNEAQ (reference sequence). Trimming took 4 bases from V and 2 from J; bases not matched to a gene: 5. There are 16 residues in the CDR3. CDR3 nucleotides: TGTGCCAGCAGCTCGGGGGACAGGGGGCTTCAAGAGACCCAGTACTTC. Its protein is CASSSGDRGLQETQYF.

The chain recombines TRBV7-2 with TRBJ2-5; no reliable D call. The CDR3 spans 14 residues. V was pared by 7 bases and J by 5 bases, with 17 bases between. CDR1 is SGHTA and CDR2 is FQGNSA in the germline V gene. The DNA for the CDR3 is TGTGCCAGCACCCCGCGGTTGGAGTCGGAGACCCAGTACTTC. Its translation: CASTPRLESETQYF.

In this sample, this clone turned up a few times. The chain carries TRBV29-1 and TRBJ1-1; D not certain. V shed 7 bases and J shed 2 bases, with 23 bases lying between them. The CDR3 sequence is 16 residues long. The germline CDR1 and CDR2 sequences are SQVTM and ANQGSEA. The chain's CDR3 is CSAEGIWGGLNTEAFF. For the CDR3, the DNA is TGCAGCGCCGAGGGAATCTGGGGAGGTTTAAACACTGAAGCTTTCTTT.

This chain joins TRBV28 and TRBJ2-2; possible D gene TRBD1, 5 bases. Germline CDR1 MDHEN, CDR2 SYDVKM. CDR3 length: 14 amino acids. Trimming shortened V by 7 bases and J by 5 bases, and 14 bases separated the two germline ends. The CDR3 protein is CASNGATRTGELFF. CDR3 DNA sequence: TGTGCCAGCAATGGGGCTACCCGAACCGGGGAGCTGTTTTTT. Using reference TRBV28 and TRBJ2-2 for the parts outside the CDR3, the full variable domain is DVKVTQSSRYLVKRTGEKVFLECVQDMDHENMFWYRQDPGLGLRLIYFSYDVKMKEKGDIPEGYSVSREKKERFSLILESASTNQTSMYLCASNGATRTGELFFGEGSRLTVL.

The CDR3 reads CASSDRQTTGELFF. CDR3 sequence (DNA): TGTGCCAGCAGCGACCGACAAACTACCGGGGAGCTGTTTTTT. J is TRBJ2-2 and V is TRBV7-2; the D is unclear. The germline V gene has CDR1 SGHTA and CDR2 FQGNSA. The CDR3 has 14 amino acids. V was trimmed by 5 bases and J by 5 bases, leaving 12 bases between them.

This clone was detected a few times. V and J are TRBV5-4 and TRBJ1-6; D gene uncertain. Per germline, CDR1 SGHNT and CDR2 YYREEE (reference sequence). V lost 6 bases to trimming and J lost 7 bases, with 8 bases between them. This CDR3 is 12 amino acids long. The CDR3 spells CASNLGNSPLHF. DNA for the CDR3: TGTGCCAGCAACCTCGGGAATTCACCCCTCCACTTT.

V gene TRBV29-1 combines with J gene TRBJ1-5; D gene uncertain. The length of the CDR3 is 13 residues. Trimming removed 4 bases from V and 5 bases from J, with 12 bases in between. The germline CDR1 and CDR2 sequences are SQVTM and ANQGSEA. The CDR3 sequence: CSVASGSHQPQHF. The DNA of the CDR3 is TGCAGCGTTGCCTCCGGGTCTCATCAGCCCCAGCATTTT.

This clone has just a few counts. The rearrangement joins TRBV25-1 to TRBJ2-2, with 8 bases matching TRBD2. V trimming: 8 bases; J trimming: 7 bases; junction bases outside the gene matches: 9. The CDR3 runs 14 residues. CDR1 and CDR2 from the germline V gene are MGHDK and SYGVNS. CDR3 protein: CASASGGGNGELFF. Here the CDR3 DNA reads TGTGCCAGCGCCTCGGGAGGGGGTAACGGGGAGCTGTTTTTT.

This chain connects TRBV6-5 to TRBJ1-1; no reliable D call. The ends were cut back, 8 bases at V and 4 bases at J, with 14 bases in the middle. This CDR3 contains 13 residues. Germline values: CDR1 MNHEY, CDR2 SVGAGI. Here the CDR3 reads CASGPLAGTEAFF. CDR3 bases: TGTGCCAGCGGGCCACTAGCAGGCACTGAAGCTTTCTTT.

The chain has TRBV19 and TRBJ2-2; D perhaps matches TRBD1 (6 bases). This CDR3 is built from 15 residues. Trimming took 6 bases from V and 5 from J, leaving 16 bases between them. CDR1 is LNHDA, CDR2 SQIVND, per germline (reference sequence). The CDR3 spells CASRGPAGETGELFF. The CDR3 nucleotides are TGTGCCAGTAGGGGCCCGGCAGGGGAGACCGGGGAGCTGTTTTTT.

This sequence joins TRBV14 and TRBJ2-7; TRBD2 is a possible D gene (5 bases). This CDR3 is 16 amino acids long. From germline, CDR1 is SGHDN and CDR2 FVKESK. V was cut by 1 base and J by 4 bases, with 17 bases left in between. As DNA, the CDR3 is TGTGCCAGCAGCCAAGTCCAGTCTTGGGAGACATACGAGCAGTACTTC. Protein: CASSQVQSWETYEQYF.

This clone was seen a few times. The rearrangement joins TRBV5-1 to TRBJ2-1; 10 nucleotides match TRBD2. Looked up from germline, CDR1 is SGHRS and CDR2 is YFSETQ. The CDR3 runs 15 residues. V lost 3 bases, J lost 9 bases, and 9 bases stayed unmatched. In DNA form, the CDR3 reads TGCGCCAGCAGCTCCCAAGCGGGGGGGCCGACTGAGCAGTTCTTC. Translation gives CASSSQAGGPTEQFF.

This CDR3 reads CATSRDSGTGHYGYTF. The CDR3 region has the DNA TGTGCCACCAGCAGAGACTCCGGGACAGGGCACTATGGCTACACCTTC. This chain links TRBV15 with TRBJ1-2; TRBD1 agrees at 9 bases. The CDR3 sequence is 16 residues long. Per germline, CDR1 LNHNV and CDR2 YYDKDF (reference sequence). The junction had 5 bases not matched to a gene; V was cut back by 0 bases and J by 3 bases.